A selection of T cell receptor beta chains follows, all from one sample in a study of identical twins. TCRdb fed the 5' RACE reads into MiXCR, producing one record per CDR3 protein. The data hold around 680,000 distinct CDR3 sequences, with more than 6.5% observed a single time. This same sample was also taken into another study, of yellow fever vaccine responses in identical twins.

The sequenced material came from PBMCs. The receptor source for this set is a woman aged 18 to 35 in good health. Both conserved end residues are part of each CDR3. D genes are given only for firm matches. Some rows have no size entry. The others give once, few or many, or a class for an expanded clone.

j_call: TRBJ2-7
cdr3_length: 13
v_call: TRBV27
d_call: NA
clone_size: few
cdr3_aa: CASSLSGGTEQYF
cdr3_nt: TGTGCCAGCAGTTTATCCGGGGGAACCGAGCAGTACTTC

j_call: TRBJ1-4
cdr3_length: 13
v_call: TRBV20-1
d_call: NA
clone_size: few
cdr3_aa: CSAYWSRDEKLFF
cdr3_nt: TGCAGTGCGTATTGGTCGAGGGACGAAAAACTGTTTTTT

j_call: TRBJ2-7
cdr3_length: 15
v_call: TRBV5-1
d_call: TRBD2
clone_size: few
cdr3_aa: CASSLLAGQTYEQYF
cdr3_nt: TGCGCCAGCAGCCTCTTAGCGGGTCAAACCTACGAGCAGTACTTC

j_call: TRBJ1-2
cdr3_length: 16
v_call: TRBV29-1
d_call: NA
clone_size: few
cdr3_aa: CSVAGVQSSPNYGYTF
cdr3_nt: TGCAGCGTTGCTGGTGTGCAGTCTTCCCCTAACTATGGCTACACCTTC

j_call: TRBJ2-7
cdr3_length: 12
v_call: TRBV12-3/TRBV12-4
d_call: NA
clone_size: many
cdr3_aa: CASRPDSYEQYF
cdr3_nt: TGTGCCAGCAGACCGGACAGCTACGAGCAGTACTTC

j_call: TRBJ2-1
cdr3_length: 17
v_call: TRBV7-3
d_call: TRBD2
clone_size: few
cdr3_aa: CASSLLPRGEPYNEQFF
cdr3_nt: TGTGCCAGCAGCCTCCTTCCCCGGGGGGAACCCTACAATGAGCAGTTCTTC

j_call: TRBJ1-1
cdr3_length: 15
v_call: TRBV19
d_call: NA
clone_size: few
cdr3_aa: CASSIDGRMNTEAFF
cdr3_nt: TGTGCCAGTAGTATAGATGGCAGAATGAACACTGAAGCTTTCTTT

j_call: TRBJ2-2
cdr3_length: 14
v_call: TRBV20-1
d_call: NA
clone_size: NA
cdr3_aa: CSARAGEGTGELFF
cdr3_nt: TGCAGTGCTAGAGCGGGAGAGGGAACCGGGGAGCTGTTTTTT

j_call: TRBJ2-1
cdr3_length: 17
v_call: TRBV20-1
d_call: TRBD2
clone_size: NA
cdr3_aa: CSARWGFSGSPHNEQFF
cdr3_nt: TGCAGTGCTAGGTGGGGCTTTAGCGGGAGCCCCCACAATGAGCAGTTCTTC

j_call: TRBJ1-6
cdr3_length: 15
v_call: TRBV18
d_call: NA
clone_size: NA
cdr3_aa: CASSANGRYNSPLHF
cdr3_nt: TGTGCCAGCTCTGCCAATGGGAGATATAATTCACCCCTCCACTTT

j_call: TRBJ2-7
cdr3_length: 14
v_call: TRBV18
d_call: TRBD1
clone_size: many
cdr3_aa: CASSPLGQSYEQYF
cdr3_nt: TGTGCCAGCAGCCCTTTGGGACAGTCCTACGAGCAGTACTTC

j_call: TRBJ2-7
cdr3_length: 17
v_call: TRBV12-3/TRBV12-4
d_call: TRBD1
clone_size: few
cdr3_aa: CASSLYKQGIGGNEQYF
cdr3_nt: TGTGCCAGCAGTTTATACAAACAGGGGATAGGGGGAAACGAGCAGTACTTC

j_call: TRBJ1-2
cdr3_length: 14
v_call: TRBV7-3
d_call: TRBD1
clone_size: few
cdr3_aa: CASSTGQGLYGYTF
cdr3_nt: TGTGCCAGCAGCACAGGACAGGGCCTATATGGCTACACCTTC